Listed below are T cell receptor beta chains from one sample, sequenced in a study of blood T cell repertoires in COVID-19. The protocol was immunoSEQ multiplex PCR, while the TCRdb copy is restricted to in-frame clones and leaves out a portion. The sample records approximately 200,000 clones, around 86% being singletons. Sequences were obtained from PBMCs or T cells enriched from blood (not recorded which). The receptor set was obtained from a young man in a cohort exposed to, infected with or recovered from COVID-19 (not recorded which). Each CDR3 is given with its conserved first and last residue. D genes are given only for firm matches. Part of the rows lack a size; the others show once, few, many or a class for expanded clones.

v_call: TRBV19; j_call: TRBJ2-7; d_call: NA; clone_size: NA; cdr3_aa: CASSSDSPAYEQYF; cdr3_nt: TGTGCCAGTAGCTCGGACAGCCCAGCCTACGAGCAGTACTTC
v_call: TRBV4-1; j_call: TRBJ2-3; d_call: TRBD2; clone_size: NA; cdr3_aa: CASSQGVAGSSTDTQYF; cdr3_nt: TGCGCCAGCAGCCAAGGGGTAGCGGGATCTAGCACAGATACGCAGTATTTT
v_call: TRBV21-1; j_call: TRBJ2-7; d_call: NA; clone_size: NA; cdr3_aa: CASTERRREGYEQYF; cdr3_nt: TGTGCCAGCACCGAACGAAGACGGGAGGGTTACGAGCAGTACTTC
v_call: TRBV10-3; j_call: TRBJ2-1; d_call: NA; clone_size: NA; cdr3_aa: CAISVLGVEQFF; cdr3_nt: TGTGCCATCAGTGTTCTAGGTGTTGAGCAGTTCTTC
v_call: TRBV2; j_call: TRBJ2-2; d_call: NA; clone_size: NA; cdr3_aa: CASKASVSTGELFF; cdr3_nt: TGTGCCAGCAAGGCTAGCGTTTCCACCGGGGAGCTGTTTTTT
v_call: TRBV28; j_call: TRBJ1-5; d_call: TRBD1; clone_size: few; cdr3_aa: CASSLTGARNQPQHF; cdr3_nt: TGTGCCAGCAGCCTGACAGGGGCTAGGAATCAGCCCCAGCATTTT
v_call: TRBV4-1; j_call: TRBJ2-3; d_call: NA; clone_size: NA; cdr3_aa: CASSQLPIWQKMADTQYF; cdr3_nt: TGCGCCAGCAGCCAATTACCAATTTGGCAGAAAATGGCAGATACGCAGTATTTT
v_call: TRBV13; j_call: TRBJ2-3; d_call: TRBD2; clone_size: NA; cdr3_aa: CASSLDGAGVIDTQYF; cdr3_nt: TGTGCCAGCAGCCTCGACGGGGCGGGAGTCATAGATACGCAGTATTTT
v_call: TRBV6-5; j_call: TRBJ2-6; d_call: NA; clone_size: few; cdr3_aa: CASAFSGANVLTF; cdr3_nt: TGTGCCAGTGCGTTCTCTGGGGCCAACGTCCTGACTTTC
v_call: TRBV20-1; j_call: TRBJ1-1; d_call: NA; clone_size: NA; cdr3_aa: CSASIRWTGTEAFF; cdr3_nt: TGCAGTGCTAGTATCAGGTGGACGGGGACTGAAGCTTTCTTT
v_call: TRBV3-1/TRBV3-2; j_call: TRBJ2-5; d_call: TRBD2; clone_size: NA; cdr3_aa: CASSQLAGAVFMETQYF; cdr3_nt: TGTGCCAGCAGCCAATTAGCGGGGGCGGTGTTTATGGAGACCCAGTACTTC
v_call: TRBV9; j_call: TRBJ2-2; d_call: TRBD2; clone_size: once; cdr3_aa: CASSVVPSSGASGELFF; cdr3_nt: TGTGCCAGCAGCGTAGTCCCTAGCAGCGGGGCTAGCGGGGAGCTGTTTTTT
v_call: TRBV3-1/TRBV3-2; j_call: TRBJ2-7; d_call: NA; clone_size: NA; cdr3_aa: CASSRGGSYEQYF; cdr3_nt: TGTGCCAGCAGCCGCGGAGGCTCCTACGAGCAGTACTTC
v_call: TRBV18; j_call: TRBJ1-2; d_call: TRBD1; clone_size: many; cdr3_aa: CASSPLQGGYYGYTF; cdr3_nt: TGTGCCAGCTCCCCCCTGCAGGGGGGTTACTATGGCTACACCTTC
v_call: TRBV7-8; j_call: TRBJ1-2; d_call: TRBD1; clone_size: NA; cdr3_aa: CASSLATGGRGYTF; cdr3_nt: TGTGCCAGCAGCTTAGCGACAGGGGGCAGAGGCTACACCTTC